This is a list of T cell receptor beta chains from one sample in a study of CD8 T cells in ankylosing spondylitis. One entry per CDR3 protein, called by TCRdb with MiXCR from the 5' RACE reads. The sample gives about 190,000 distinct CDR3 sequences, 10% to 15% of which show up once; approximately 10% is in the top ten. Sequenced sample: blood, either unsorted or a sorted T cell fraction (not recorded which). All receptors derive from a female donor with ankylosing spondylitis or in good health (not recorded which). CDR3s include the opening cysteine and the closing phenylalanine or tryptophan. Each record gives: V gene, D gene, CDR3 length, clone size, J gene, CDR3 DNA, CDR3 protein. A D gene is named only where the DNA matches it firmly. Clone sizes are given selectively: once, few, many, or a class where the clone is expanded.

v_gene: TRBV5-6
d_gene: TRBD1
len: 16
abundance: many
j_gene: TRBJ2-1
CDR3nt: TGTGCCAGCAGCTTTGTGGACAGGGGGCGCGGTAATGAGCAGTTCTTC
CDR3aa: CASSFVDRGRGNEQFF

v_gene: TRBV4-3
d_gene: .
len: 17
abundance: many
j_gene: TRBJ2-3
CDR3nt: TGCGCCAGCAGCCCTAGACTAGTCCGCCCCTCCACAGATACGCAGTATTTT
CDR3aa: CASSPRLVRPSTDTQYF

v_gene: TRBV27
d_gene: .
len: 16
abundance: many
j_gene: TRBJ2-3
CDR3nt: TGTGCCAGCCGCTCCAGGGTGGAGGGACCCACAGATACGCAGTATTTT
CDR3aa: CASRSRVEGPTDTQYF

v_gene: TRBV27
d_gene: .
len: 16
abundance: few
j_gene: TRBJ1-6
CDR3nt: TGTGCCAGCAGTATCCTACCCGGGAGAAGGAATTCACCCCTCCACTTT
CDR3aa: CASSILPGRRNSPLHF

v_gene: TRBV6-1
d_gene: .
len: 14
abundance: once
j_gene: TRBJ2-7
CDR3nt: TGTGCCAGCGGGGACACAGGGGGGGACTACGAGCAGTACTTC
CDR3aa: CASGDTGGDYEQYF

v_gene: TRBV24-1
d_gene: .
len: 13
abundance: few
j_gene: TRBJ2-3
CDR3nt: TGTGCCACCCGAACCACTAGCACAGATACGCAGTATTTT
CDR3aa: CATRTTSTDTQYF

v_gene: TRBV7-9
d_gene: TRBD1
len: 16
abundance: few
j_gene: TRBJ2-1
CDR3nt: TGTGCCAGCAGCCGAACCGACAGGGGGCGGGACAATGAGCAGTTCTTC
CDR3aa: CASSRTDRGRDNEQFF

v_gene: TRBV10-3
d_gene: .
len: 17
abundance: many
j_gene: TRBJ1-4
CDR3nt: TGTGCCATCAGTCCAAATCCGAGGGGGGTGGCGAATGAAAAACTGTTTTTT
CDR3aa: CAISPNPRGVANEKLFF

v_gene: TRBV5-8
d_gene: TRBD1
len: 14
abundance: many
j_gene: TRBJ1-5
CDR3nt: TGTGCCAGCACCTGGGACAGGCTTAATCAGCCCCAGCATTTT
CDR3aa: CASTWDRLNQPQHF

v_gene: TRBV6-1
d_gene: .
len: 15
abundance: many
j_gene: TRBJ2-1
CDR3nt: TGTGCCAGCAGTGCATTAGCGCCACCTTACAATGAGCAGTTCTTC
CDR3aa: CASSALAPPYNEQFF

v_gene: TRBV6-5
d_gene: TRBD2
len: 17
abundance: few
j_gene: TRBJ2-2
CDR3nt: TGTGCCAGCAGTTACGGGGTAGCGGGAGGTTTCACCGGGGAGCTGTTTTTT
CDR3aa: CASSYGVAGGFTGELFF

v_gene: TRBV3-1
d_gene: .
len: 13
abundance: many
j_gene: TRBJ1-2
CDR3nt: TGTGCCAGCAGCCAAGGCAGTTTGGGTGGCTACACCTTC
CDR3aa: CASSQGSLGGYTF

v_gene: TRBV19
d_gene: .
len: 18
abundance: few
j_gene: TRBJ2-4
CDR3nt: TGTGCCAGTAGTATCTCCGGATCAGGGCTCGGCAGGGCAAACATTCAGTACTTC
CDR3aa: CASSISGSGLGRANIQYF

v_gene: TRBV29-1
d_gene: .
len: 15
abundance: .
j_gene: TRBJ2-5
CDR3nt: TGCAGCGTTGATCAGGGGCAGGGAAGAGGGGAGACCCAGTACTTC
CDR3aa: CSVDQGQGRGETQYF

v_gene: TRBV19
d_gene: .
len: 12
abundance: few
j_gene: TRBJ1-1
CDR3nt: TGTGCCATTCAGTCCCCACACACTGAAGCTTTCTTT
CDR3aa: CAIQSPHTEAFF

v_gene: TRBV6-2/TRBV6-3
d_gene: .
len: 12
abundance: many
j_gene: TRBJ2-7
CDR3nt: TGTGCCAGCAGTTACTCTGAACGTGAGCAGTACTTC
CDR3aa: CASSYSEREQYF

v_gene: TRBV10-3
d_gene: .
len: 14
abundance: few
j_gene: TRBJ2-3
CDR3nt: TGTGCCATCAGTACCGGGACCAGCACAGATACGCAGTATTTT
CDR3aa: CAISTGTSTDTQYF